The rows below give T cell receptor beta chains drawn from one sample of a study of blood T cell repertoires in COVID-19. Only in-frame clones appear in the TCRdb table, and some are missing; sequencing was by immunoSEQ multiplex PCR. The repertoire holds fewer than 350,000 clones, with more than 75% as singletons. Sequences were obtained from peripheral blood. These receptors were collected from a woman younger than 45 who had recovered from COVID-19. The CDR3 runs from the conserved cysteine through the conserved F or W. The D gene is left open where the match is weak. Size tells how often a clone was seen (once, few, many) or the class of an expanded clone, and some rows leave it out.

J gene: TRBJ1-6; clone size: .; V gene: TRBV28; D gene: .; CDR3 DNA: TGTGCCAGCAGTCCCGGTTTATCATCACCCCTCCACTTT; CDR3 protein: CASSPGLSSPLHF
J gene: TRBJ2-3; clone size: .; V gene: TRBV2; D gene: .; CDR3 DNA: TGTGCCAGCAGTGACCCCACACTAGGGAGTCCTAGCACAGATACGCAGTATTTT; CDR3 protein: CASSDPTLGSPSTDTQYF
J gene: TRBJ2-1; clone size: .; V gene: TRBV27; D gene: TRBD2; CDR3 DNA: TGTGCCAGCAGTTTAAATGACGGGGGGAATGAGCAGTTCTTC; CDR3 protein: CASSLNDGGNEQFF
J gene: TRBJ2-3; clone size: .; V gene: TRBV3-1/TRBV3-2; D gene: .; CDR3 DNA: TGTGCCAGCAGCCAATTTAGTACGAGCACAGATACGCAGTATTTT; CDR3 protein: CASSQFSTSTDTQYF
J gene: TRBJ2-2; clone size: once; V gene: TRBV7-3; D gene: TRBD2; CDR3 DNA: TGTGCCAGCAGCCAAGATGCACTAGCGGTCAACACCGGGGAGCTGTTTTTT; CDR3 protein: CASSQDALAVNTGELFF
J gene: TRBJ1-1; clone size: once; V gene: TRBV2; D gene: .; CDR3 DNA: TGTGCCAGCAGTGAATGGGGAGTTGGCACTGAAGCTTTCTTT; CDR3 protein: CASSEWGVGTEAFF
J gene: TRBJ2-3; clone size: once; V gene: TRBV11-3; D gene: .; CDR3 DNA: TGTGCCAGCAGCGACAACACAGATACGCAGTATTTT; CDR3 protein: CASSDNTDTQYF
J gene: TRBJ1-1; clone size: .; V gene: TRBV27; D gene: TRBD1; CDR3 DNA: TGTGCCAGCAGAGACAGGGGTGGAACTGAAGCTTTCTTT; CDR3 protein: CASRDRGGTEAFF
J gene: TRBJ2-3; clone size: .; V gene: TRBV2; D gene: .; CDR3 DNA: TGTGCCAGCAGTGTCTACAAAGCGACAGATACGCAGTATTTT; CDR3 protein: CASSVYKATDTQYF
J gene: TRBJ2-1; clone size: .; V gene: TRBV6-5; D gene: .; CDR3 DNA: TGTGCCAGCACAGGGGGGCAGTACAATGAGCAGTTCTTC; CDR3 protein: CASTGGQYNEQFF
J gene: TRBJ1-6; clone size: few; V gene: TRBV4-2; D gene: .; CDR3 DNA: TGTGCCAGCAGCCAGGTCAGGGATTCGACACCCCTCCACTTT; CDR3 protein: CASSQVRDSTPLHF
J gene: TRBJ2-7; clone size: .; V gene: TRBV5-5; D gene: .; CDR3 DNA: TGTGCCAGCAGCTTACAGACGGTATCCTACGAGCAGTACTTC; CDR3 protein: CASSLQTVSYEQYF
J gene: TRBJ1-2; clone size: .; V gene: TRBV4-1; D gene: TRBD1; CDR3 DNA: TGCGCCAGCAGCCCACCGGGACAGGGCGCTTATGGCTACACCTTC; CDR3 protein: CASSPPGQGAYGYTF
J gene: TRBJ2-2; clone size: .; V gene: TRBV11-2; D gene: .; CDR3 DNA: TGTGCCAGCAGCTTCACCCGGTATGCCGGGGAGCTGTTTTTT; CDR3 protein: CASSFTRYAGELFF
J gene: TRBJ2-7; clone size: .; V gene: TRBV21-1; D gene: .; CDR3 DNA: TGTGCCAGCAGCAAGGAGACAGGGACTTCCTACGAGCAGTACTTC; CDR3 protein: CASSKETGTSYEQYF
J gene: TRBJ2-7; clone size: .; V gene: TRBV5-6; D gene: TRBD2; CDR3 DNA: TGTGCCAGCAGCTTGGGGCTAGCGGAATGGGGGGAGCAGTACTTC; CDR3 protein: CASSLGLAEWGEQYF
J gene: TRBJ2-5; clone size: .; V gene: TRBV15; D gene: .; CDR3 DNA: TGTGCCACCAGCAGAGGGCGGAGTGGGGAGACCCAGTACTTC; CDR3 protein: CATSRGRSGETQYF
J gene: TRBJ1-5; clone size: .; V gene: TRBV9; D gene: .; CDR3 DNA: TGTGCCAGCAGCGTAGATGGGGGAGGACAGCCCCAGCATTTT; CDR3 protein: CASSVDGGGQPQHF
J gene: TRBJ1-1; clone size: .; V gene: TRBV6-5; D gene: TRBD1; CDR3 DNA: TGTGCCAGCCAGATACAGGGGAAAGCTTTCTTT; CDR3 protein: CASQIQGKAFF
J gene: TRBJ1-5; clone size: .; V gene: TRBV7-8; D gene: .; CDR3 DNA: TGTGCCAGCAGCGTATCAGGGGCGAATAGCAATCAGCCCCAGCATTTT; CDR3 protein: CASSVSGANSNQPQHF
J gene: TRBJ1-2; clone size: .; V gene: TRBV18; D gene: .; CDR3 DNA: TGTGCCAGCTCACCACCGGCAACAGGTGGGGGGGCTAACTATGGCTACACCTTC; CDR3 protein: CASSPPATGGGANYGYTF
J gene: TRBJ1-4; clone size: .; V gene: TRBV6-5; D gene: .; CDR3 DNA: TGTGCCAGCAGGCTCACTCTGACTGGAAAACTGTTTTTT; CDR3 protein: CASRLTLTGKLFF
J gene: TRBJ2-3; clone size: .; V gene: TRBV4-3; D gene: TRBD2; CDR3 DNA: TGCGCCAGCAGCCAAGATTTTAGCGGGAAAGGCACAGATACGCAGTATTTT; CDR3 protein: CASSQDFSGKGTDTQYF
J gene: TRBJ1-5; clone size: .; V gene: TRBV19; D gene: .; CDR3 DNA: TGTGCCAGTAGTATCGGACAGAGCAATCAGCCCCAGCATTTT; CDR3 protein: CASSIGQSNQPQHF
J gene: TRBJ2-3; clone size: .; V gene: TRBV7-3; D gene: TRBD1; CDR3 DNA: TGTGCCAGCAGCTCGGGGGCGGGACAGGGCACAGATACGCAGTATTTT; CDR3 protein: CASSSGAGQGTDTQYF
J gene: TRBJ2-1; clone size: .; V gene: TRBV9; D gene: .; CDR3 DNA: TGTGCCAGCAGCGTATTCCCTCGGGAGATAGATGAGCAGTTCTTC; CDR3 protein: CASSVFPREIDEQFF
J gene: TRBJ2-7; clone size: .; V gene: TRBV5-4; D gene: .; CDR3 DNA: TGTGCCAGCAGCTTCGGTGCGGGGACCTACGAGCAGTACTTC; CDR3 protein: CASSFGAGTYEQYF
J gene: TRBJ2-6; clone size: many; V gene: TRBV5-8; D gene: .; CDR3 DNA: TGTGCCAGCAGCTTCGGGACATCTGGGGCCAACGTCCTGACTTTC; CDR3 protein: CASSFGTSGANVLTF
J gene: TRBJ2-2; clone size: .; V gene: TRBV11-1; D gene: .; CDR3 DNA: TGTGCCAGCAGCTTCTCTCCGTCCGGGGAGCTGTTTTTT; CDR3 protein: CASSFSPSGELFF
J gene: TRBJ1-2; clone size: .; V gene: TRBV5-4; D gene: .; CDR3 DNA: TGTGCCAGCAGCTTGGAGGCAGGGGCAAACTATGGCTACACCTTC; CDR3 protein: CASSLEAGANYGYTF
J gene: TRBJ1-2; clone size: .; V gene: TRBV27; D gene: .; CDR3 DNA: TGTGCCAGCATGGGTCTCCGCGGGGGCCTCTATGGCTACACCTTC; CDR3 protein: CASMGLRGGLYGYTF
J gene: TRBJ2-7; clone size: .; V gene: TRBV10-3; D gene: .; CDR3 DNA: TGTGCCATCACGGATTCGGGTCTCTACGAGCAGTACTTC; CDR3 protein: CAITDSGLYEQYF
J gene: TRBJ2-4; clone size: .; V gene: TRBV4-2; D gene: TRBD2; CDR3 DNA: TGTGCCAGCAGCCCCGTTAGCGGGAGGGGGCGAAACATTCAGTACTTC; CDR3 protein: CASSPVSGRGRNIQYF
J gene: TRBJ2-7; clone size: .; V gene: TRBV4-3; D gene: TRBD1; CDR3 DNA: TGCGCCAGCAGCCTATGGACAGGGGGTTACGAGCAGTACTTC; CDR3 protein: CASSLWTGGYEQYF
J gene: TRBJ2-5; clone size: .; V gene: TRBV6-2/TRBV6-3; D gene: .; CDR3 DNA: TGTGCCAGCAGTTACCTTATTGAAGAGACCCAGTACTTC; CDR3 protein: CASSYLIEETQYF
J gene: TRBJ2-1; clone size: .; V gene: TRBV6-1; D gene: .; CDR3 DNA: TGTGCCAGCAGTGAAGGGACGCGGGCACTGTTCTTC; CDR3 protein: CASSEGTRALFF
J gene: TRBJ2-3; clone size: .; V gene: TRBV5-1; D gene: TRBD2; CDR3 DNA: TGCGCCAGCAGCTTGGCCGGCGGGAGGGCCGGTGGTACGCAGTATTTT; CDR3 protein: CASSLAGGRAGGTQYF
J gene: TRBJ1-1; clone size: .; V gene: TRBV2; D gene: .; CDR3 DNA: TGTGCCAGCAGTTCGCGGACAGAGGGCACTGAAGCTTTCTTT; CDR3 protein: CASSSRTEGTEAFF
J gene: TRBJ2-5; clone size: .; V gene: TRBV15; D gene: TRBD2; CDR3 DNA: TGTGCCACCAGCAGGCCACCGGGACTAGAAGAGACCCAGTACTTC; CDR3 protein: CATSRPPGLEETQYF
J gene: TRBJ2-5; clone size: .; V gene: TRBV4-1; D gene: TRBD2; CDR3 DNA: TGCGCCAGCAGCCAAGGCCTAGCGGGAGGTTGGACGAGGGAGACCCAGTACTTC; CDR3 protein: CASSQGLAGGWTRETQYF
J gene: TRBJ2-7; clone size: .; V gene: TRBV27; D gene: TRBD1; CDR3 DNA: TGTGCCAGCAGTCGGAAGACAGGGAGCCCCTACGAGCAGTACTTC; CDR3 protein: CASSRKTGSPYEQYF
J gene: TRBJ1-5; clone size: few; V gene: TRBV4-3; D gene: TRBD1; CDR3 DNA: TGCGCCAGCAGCCTACAGGGGGGGGGCCAGCCCCAGCATTTT; CDR3 protein: CASSLQGGGQPQHF
J gene: TRBJ1-2; clone size: .; V gene: TRBV2; D gene: .; CDR3 DNA: TGTGCCAGCAGCCAGGGGCTTTCTAACTATGGCTACACCTTC; CDR3 protein: CASSQGLSNYGYTF
J gene: TRBJ1-1; clone size: .; V gene: TRBV11-2; D gene: TRBD1; CDR3 DNA: TGTGCCAGCAGCCCAGACAGGGGGGGTCCGATGAACACTGAAGCTTTCTTT; CDR3 protein: CASSPDRGGPMNTEAFF
J gene: TRBJ1-2; clone size: .; V gene: TRBV19; D gene: .; CDR3 DNA: TGTGCCAGTAGTAGTAAGAGCTATGGCTACACCTTC; CDR3 protein: CASSSKSYGYTF
J gene: TRBJ2-2; clone size: .; V gene: TRBV28; D gene: .; CDR3 DNA: TGTGCCAGCAGTTTATTACCCAGTACCCTTGTCGCCGGGGAGCTGTTTTTT; CDR3 protein: CASSLLPSTLVAGELFF
J gene: TRBJ1-2; clone size: .; V gene: TRBV6-6; D gene: TRBD1; CDR3 DNA: TGTGCCAGCAGTCCTTCGGACAGGGCGGGCTACACCTTC; CDR3 protein: CASSPSDRAGYTF
J gene: TRBJ1-4; clone size: once; V gene: TRBV5-1; D gene: .; CDR3 DNA: TGCGCCAGCAGCCTGGGAGGCCCTAATGAAAAACTGTTTTTT; CDR3 protein: CASSLGGPNEKLFF
J gene: TRBJ2-7; clone size: .; V gene: TRBV5-3; D gene: .; CDR3 DNA: TGTGCCAGAAGCTTGATGGGCTTAACGGGAAACGAGCAGTACTTC; CDR3 protein: CARSLMGLTGNEQYF
J gene: TRBJ2-1; clone size: .; V gene: TRBV9; D gene: .; CDR3 DNA: TGTGCCAGCAGCGTAGATGATACATACAATGAGCAGTTCTTC; CDR3 protein: CASSVDDTYNEQFF
J gene: TRBJ2-7; clone size: .; V gene: TRBV7-9; D gene: TRBD2; CDR3 DNA: TGTGCCAGCATACTCGGGGAGCGGGGGTTCTACGAGCAGTACTTC; CDR3 protein: CASILGERGFYEQYF
J gene: TRBJ2-1; clone size: .; V gene: TRBV5-1; D gene: TRBD1; CDR3 DNA: TGCGCCAGCAGCTTTGAGCCCACAGGGGGCAGTAACAATGAGCAGTTCTTC; CDR3 protein: CASSFEPTGGSNNEQFF
J gene: TRBJ2-7; clone size: .; V gene: TRBV4-1; D gene: .; CDR3 DNA: TGCGCCAGCAGCCCCCCCAGCTCCTACGAGCAGTACTTC; CDR3 protein: CASSPPSSYEQYF
J gene: TRBJ1-3; clone size: once; V gene: TRBV2; D gene: TRBD1; CDR3 DNA: TGTGCCAGCAGCGACCAACTGGGGACAGGGAGACCGTCATCTGGAAACACCATATATTTT; CDR3 protein: CASSDQLGTGRPSSGNTIYF
J gene: TRBJ1-5; clone size: .; V gene: TRBV5-6; D gene: .; CDR3 DNA: TGTGCCAGCAGCTCATTCGGAGCTCAGCCCCAGCATTTT; CDR3 protein: CASSSFGAQPQHF